The present T cell receptor beta chain was sequenced within a study of blood T cell repertoires in COVID-19. As for the study in general: Both acute and convalescent COVID-19 samples were obtained from the United States, Italy and Spain. Sample material is recorded as cDNA or gDNA derived from T cells, B-cell-depleted T cells, or PBMCs.

The ends lost 4 bases at V and 2 bases at J; junction bases unmatched: 12. Germline V CDR1 and CDR2: KGHSH, LQKENI. The CDR3 has 17 residues. This table comes from immunoSEQ multiplex PCR, and its TCRdb copy is limited to in-frame clones, with some not included. The table shows roughly 91,000 clones, with around 82% occurring only once. The TCR sequence derives from a woman aged 80 or over with acute or convalescent COVID-19. Sequenced: peripheral blood. The rearrangement joins TRBV18 to TRBJ1-1, with 8 bases identical to TRBD1. The CDR3 DNA sequence: TGTGCCAGCTCACATAACAGGGGGGGTTCCCTCAACACTGAAGCTTTCTTT. Its translation: CASSHNRGGSLNTEAFF.